The entry below describes one T cell receptor beta chain. These data belong to a study of OX40 agonist ivuxolimab in advanced cancers. Overall study: The mean age was approximately 60 years, ranging from roughly 23 to 90, with under 90% of participants male.

Researchers took blood at baseline, on cycle 4 day 1, and on cycle 7 day 1. The assay was immunoSEQ multiplex PCR, and TCRdb's table has in-frame clones only and misses some. The sample holds 67,000 or so clones, 85% to 90% seen once. The sequence was collected from an adult with an advanced solid tumor such as melanoma, head and neck, liver or kidney cancer. Sequencing was performed on CD4+ or CD8+ T cells sorted from blood, taken in a trial of the OX40 agonist ivuxolimab.

CDR3 bases: TGTGCCAGCAGCTTAGGGGGCGCGGGCACTGAAGCTTTCTTT. Protein sequence: CASSLGGAGTEAFF. The chain links TRBV7-2 to TRBJ1-1; D might be TRBD1 (5 bases). CDR3 size: 14 residues. Looked up from germline, CDR1 is SGHTA and CDR2 is FQGNSA. Trimming pared 1 base from V and 4 bases from J, leaving 10 bases between.